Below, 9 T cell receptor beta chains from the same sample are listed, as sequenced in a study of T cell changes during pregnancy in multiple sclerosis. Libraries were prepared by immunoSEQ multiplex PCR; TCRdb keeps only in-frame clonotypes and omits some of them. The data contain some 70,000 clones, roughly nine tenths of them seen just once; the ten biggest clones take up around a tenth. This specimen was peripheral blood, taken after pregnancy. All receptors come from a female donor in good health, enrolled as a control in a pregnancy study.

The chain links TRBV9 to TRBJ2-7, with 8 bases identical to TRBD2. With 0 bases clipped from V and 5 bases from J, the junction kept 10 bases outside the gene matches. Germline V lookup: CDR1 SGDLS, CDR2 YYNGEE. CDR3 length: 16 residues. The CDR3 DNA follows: TGTGCCAGCAGCGTAGCTCCCGGGAGGGCCCCGGACGAGCAGTACTTC. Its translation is CASSVAPGRAPDEQYF.

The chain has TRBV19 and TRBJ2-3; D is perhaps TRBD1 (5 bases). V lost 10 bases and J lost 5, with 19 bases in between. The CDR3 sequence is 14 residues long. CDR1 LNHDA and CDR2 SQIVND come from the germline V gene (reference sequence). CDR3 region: CATHGRTLGDTQYF. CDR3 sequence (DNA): TGTGCCACTCATGGCAGGACACTTGGAGATACGCAGTATTTT.

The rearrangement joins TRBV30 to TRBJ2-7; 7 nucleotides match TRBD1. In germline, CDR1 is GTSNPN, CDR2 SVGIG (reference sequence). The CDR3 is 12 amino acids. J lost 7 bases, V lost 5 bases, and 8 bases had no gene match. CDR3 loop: CAWGEQGQEQYF. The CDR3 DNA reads TGTGCCTGGGGTGAACAGGGGCAGGAGCAGTACTTC.

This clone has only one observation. The CDR3 coding sequence is TGTGCCAGCAGCTGGGACAGCTCTGGAAACACCATATATTTT. Its protein product is CASSWDSSGNTIYF. The chain is built from TRBV5-6 and TRBJ1-3, with TRBD1 matching over 7 bases. CDR3 length: 14 residues. Germline loops: CDR1 SGHDT, CDR2 YYEEEE. The ends lost 3 bases at V and 0 bases at J; junction bases unmatched: 0.

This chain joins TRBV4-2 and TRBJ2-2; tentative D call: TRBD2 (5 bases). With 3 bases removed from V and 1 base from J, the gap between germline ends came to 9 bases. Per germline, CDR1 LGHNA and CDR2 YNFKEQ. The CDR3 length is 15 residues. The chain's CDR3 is CASSQLSGNTGELFF. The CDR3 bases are TGTGCCAGCAGCCAGCTGAGCGGGAACACCGGGGAGCTGTTTTTT.

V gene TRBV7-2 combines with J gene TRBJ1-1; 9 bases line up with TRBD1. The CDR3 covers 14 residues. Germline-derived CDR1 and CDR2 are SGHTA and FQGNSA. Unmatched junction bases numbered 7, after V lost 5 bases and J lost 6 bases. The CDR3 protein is CASSVPDRGAEAFF. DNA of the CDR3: TGTGCCAGCAGCGTCCCGGACAGGGGCGCTGAAGCTTTCTTT.

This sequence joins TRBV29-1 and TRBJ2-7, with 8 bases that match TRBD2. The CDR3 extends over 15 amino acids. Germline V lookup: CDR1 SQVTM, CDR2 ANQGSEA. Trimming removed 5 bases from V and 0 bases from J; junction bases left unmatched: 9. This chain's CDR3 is CSVHTTSANSYEQYF. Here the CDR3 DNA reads TGCAGCGTTCATACGACTAGCGCTAACTCCTACGAGCAGTACTTC.

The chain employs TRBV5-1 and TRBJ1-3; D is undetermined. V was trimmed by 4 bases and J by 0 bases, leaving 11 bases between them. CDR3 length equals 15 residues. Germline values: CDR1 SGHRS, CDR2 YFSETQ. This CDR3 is CASSVDTYSGNTIYF. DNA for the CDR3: TGCGCCAGCAGCGTTGACACGTACTCTGGAAACACCATATATTTT.

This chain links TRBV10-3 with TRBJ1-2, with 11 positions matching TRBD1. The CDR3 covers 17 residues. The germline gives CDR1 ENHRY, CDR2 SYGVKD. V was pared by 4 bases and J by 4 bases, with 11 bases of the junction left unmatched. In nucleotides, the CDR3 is TGTGCCATCAGTGCACCGGGACAGGGGGGCCCGGGCTATGGCTACACCTTC. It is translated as CAISAPGQGGPGYGYTF.